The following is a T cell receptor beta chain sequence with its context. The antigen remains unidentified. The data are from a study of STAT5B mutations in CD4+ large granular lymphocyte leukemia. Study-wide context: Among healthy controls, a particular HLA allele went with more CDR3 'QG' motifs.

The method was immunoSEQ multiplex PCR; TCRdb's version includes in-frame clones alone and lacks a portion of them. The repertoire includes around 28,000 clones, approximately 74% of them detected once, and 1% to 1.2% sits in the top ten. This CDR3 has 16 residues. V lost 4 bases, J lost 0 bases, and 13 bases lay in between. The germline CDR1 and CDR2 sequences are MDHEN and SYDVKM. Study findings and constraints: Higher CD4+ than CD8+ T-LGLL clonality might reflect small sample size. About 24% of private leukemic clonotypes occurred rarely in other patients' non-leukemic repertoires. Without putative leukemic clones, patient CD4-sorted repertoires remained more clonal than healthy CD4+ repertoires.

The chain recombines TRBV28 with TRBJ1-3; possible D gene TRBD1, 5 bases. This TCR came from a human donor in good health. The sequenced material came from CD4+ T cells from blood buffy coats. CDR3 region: CASSSWGGASGNTIYF. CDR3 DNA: TGTGCCAGCAGTTCATGGGGGGGTGCCTCTGGAAACACCATATATTTT. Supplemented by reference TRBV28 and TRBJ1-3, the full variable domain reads DVKVTQSSRYLVKRTGEKVFLECVQDMDHENMFWYRQDPGLGLRLIYFSYDVKMKEKGDIPEGYSVSREKKERFSLILESASTNQTSMYLCASSSWGGASGNTIYFGEGSWLTVV.